This TCR beta chain was found in a study of cytomegalovirus exposure and HLA in healthy donors. Study observations and caveats: A later analysis reportedly found fewer N-insertions in an Asian-associated ancestry cluster than the roughly 670-donor mean. Some highly shared sequence variants likely arose as a pipeline artifact. For presence/absence analyses, sequencing depth was assumed to be roughly uniform across donors.

A note on this clone: Its target is not known. One end of the junction is discordant with germline, which a read error may explain.

The study ran its PCR with 60 Vbeta and 13 Jbeta primers. TCRdb keeps only in-frame clones here, not all; method: immunoSEQ multiplex PCR. The data show under 130,000 clones, more than 60% seen once. Germline-derived CDR1 and CDR2 are GTSNPN and SVGIG (reference sequence). The CDR3 consists of 13 residues. What was sequenced was PBMCs. The origin of this receptor is a female donor in good health and CMV-seropositive. The rearrangement links TRBV30 to TRBJ1-4; TRBD1 matches at 7 bases. This CDR3 reads CAWKPFKVQGLSF. The DNA for the CDR3 is TGTGCCTGGAAACCTTTTAAAGTACAGGGGCTCTCCTTT.